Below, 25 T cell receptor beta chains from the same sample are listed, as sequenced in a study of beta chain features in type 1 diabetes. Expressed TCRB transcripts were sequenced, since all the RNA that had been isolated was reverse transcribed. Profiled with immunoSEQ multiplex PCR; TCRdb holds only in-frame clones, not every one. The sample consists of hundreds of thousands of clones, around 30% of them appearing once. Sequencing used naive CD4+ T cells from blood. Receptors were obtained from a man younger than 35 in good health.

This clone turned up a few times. The chain's CDR3 is CASSQEGGRNTEAFF. Written as DNA, the CDR3 is TGTGCCAGCAGCCAAGAGGGGGGAAGGAACACTGAAGCTTTCTTT. V gene TRBV4-2 combines with J gene TRBJ1-1, with D perhaps matching TRBD1 (5 bases). Germline CDR1 LGHNA, CDR2 YNFKEQ. CDR3 length equals 15 residues. The germline V and J ends were trimmed by 0 bases and 1 base, with 9 bases remaining between them.

CDR3 in amino acids: CASSFGGSGANVLTF. The CDR3 DNA follows: TGTGCCAGCAGCTTCGGGGGCTCTGGGGCCAACGTCCTGACTTTC. The genes are TRBV7-9 and TRBJ2-6; D possibly corresponds to TRBD2 (6 bases). The CDR3 extends over 15 amino acids. Trimming shortened V by 3 bases and J by 0 bases, and 6 bases separated the two germline ends. Germline CDR1 and CDR2: SEHNR and FQNEAQ (reference sequence).

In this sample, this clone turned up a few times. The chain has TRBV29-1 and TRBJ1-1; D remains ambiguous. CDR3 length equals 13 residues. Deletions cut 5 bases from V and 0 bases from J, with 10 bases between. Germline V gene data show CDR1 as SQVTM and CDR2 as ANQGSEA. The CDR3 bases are TGCAGCGTTCGAGGACCTATGAACACTGAAGCTTTCTTT. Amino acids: CSVRGPMNTEAFF.

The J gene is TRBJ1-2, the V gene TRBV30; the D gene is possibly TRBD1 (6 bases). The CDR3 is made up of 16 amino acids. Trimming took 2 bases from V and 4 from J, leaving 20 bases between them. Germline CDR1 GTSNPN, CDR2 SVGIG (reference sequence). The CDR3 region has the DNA TGTGCCTGGAGTTTAATACAGGGATTCTCCCTCTATGGCTACACCTTC. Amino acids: CAWSLIQGFSLYGYTF.

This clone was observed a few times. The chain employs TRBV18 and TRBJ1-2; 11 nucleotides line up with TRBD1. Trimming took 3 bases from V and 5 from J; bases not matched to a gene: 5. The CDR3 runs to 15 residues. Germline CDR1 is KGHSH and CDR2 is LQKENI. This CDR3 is CASSPGQGEWYGYTF. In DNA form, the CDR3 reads TGTGCCAGCTCACCGGGACAGGGGGAGTGGTATGGCTACACCTTC.

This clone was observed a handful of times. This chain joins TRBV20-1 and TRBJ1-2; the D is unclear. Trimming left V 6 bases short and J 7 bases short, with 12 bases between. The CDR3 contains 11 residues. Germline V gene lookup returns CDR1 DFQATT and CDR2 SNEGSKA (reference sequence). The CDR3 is CSAGSVVGYTF. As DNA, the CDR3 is TGCAGTGCCGGTTCAGTCGTTGGCTACACCTTC.

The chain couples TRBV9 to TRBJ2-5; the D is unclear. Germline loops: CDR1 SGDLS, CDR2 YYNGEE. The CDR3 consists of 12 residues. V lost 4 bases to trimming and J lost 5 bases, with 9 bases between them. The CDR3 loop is CASSPYRETQYF. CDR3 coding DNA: TGTGCCAGCAGCCCTTATCGGGAGACCCAGTACTTC.

In DNA, the CDR3 is TGTGCCAGCAGCCGTAAGGGCACCTACGAGCAGTACTTC. Encoded protein: CASSRKGTYEQYF. This chain uses TRBV14 with TRBJ2-7; D is unclear. This CDR3 has 13 residues. Trimming pared 4 bases from V and 2 bases from J, leaving 9 bases between. Germline-derived CDR1 and CDR2 are SGHDN and FVKESK.

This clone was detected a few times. In DNA form, the CDR3 reads TGTGCCAGCAGTGATAGGGACAGGGGAAGCAATGAGCAGTTCTTC. Amino acids: CASSDRDRGSNEQFF. V is TRBV6-1 and J is TRBJ2-1; 10 nucleotides line up with TRBD1. The germline CDR1 and CDR2 sequences are MNHNS and SASEGT. Trimming took 3 bases from V and 6 from J; bases not matched to a gene: 5. CDR3 length equals 15 residues.

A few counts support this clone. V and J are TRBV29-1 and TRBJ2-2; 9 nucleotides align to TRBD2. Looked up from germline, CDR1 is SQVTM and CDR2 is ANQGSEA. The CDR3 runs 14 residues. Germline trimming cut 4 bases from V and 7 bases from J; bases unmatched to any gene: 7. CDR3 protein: CSVGREGRSGELFF. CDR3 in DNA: TGCAGCGTTGGGCGGGAGGGCCGTAGCGGGGAGCTGTTTTTT.

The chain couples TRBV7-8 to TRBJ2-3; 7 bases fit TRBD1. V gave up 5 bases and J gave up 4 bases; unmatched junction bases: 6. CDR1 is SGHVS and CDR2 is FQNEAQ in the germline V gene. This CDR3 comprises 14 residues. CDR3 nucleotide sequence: TGTGCCAGCAGCCTAACAGGGGTCGCAGATACGCAGTATTTT. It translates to CASSLTGVADTQYF.

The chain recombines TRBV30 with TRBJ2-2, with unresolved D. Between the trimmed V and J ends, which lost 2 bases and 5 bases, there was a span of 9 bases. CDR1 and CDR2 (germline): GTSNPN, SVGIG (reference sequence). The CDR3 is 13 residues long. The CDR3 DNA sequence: TGTGCCTGGAGTTTCCTGATTACCGGGGAGCTGTTTTTT. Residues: CAWSFLITGELFF.

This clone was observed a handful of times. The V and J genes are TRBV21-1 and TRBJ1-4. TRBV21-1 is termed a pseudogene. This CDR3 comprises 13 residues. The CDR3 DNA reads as TGTGCCGCCGGTAGGCAGTTTAATGAAAAACTGTTTTTT. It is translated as CAAGRQFNEKLFF.

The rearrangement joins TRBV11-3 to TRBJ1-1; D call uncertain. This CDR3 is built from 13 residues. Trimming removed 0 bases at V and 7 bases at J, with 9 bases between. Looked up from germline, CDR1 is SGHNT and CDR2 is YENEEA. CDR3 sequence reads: CASSLEWHGEAFF. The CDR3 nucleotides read TGTGCCAGCAGCTTAGAATGGCACGGTGAAGCTTTCTTT.

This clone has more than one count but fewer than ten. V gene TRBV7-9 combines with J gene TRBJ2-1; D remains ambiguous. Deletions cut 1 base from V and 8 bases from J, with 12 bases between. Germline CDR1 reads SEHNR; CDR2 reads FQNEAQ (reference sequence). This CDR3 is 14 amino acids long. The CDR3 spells CASSLDRIIDEQFF. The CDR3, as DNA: TGTGCCAGCAGCTTAGATCGGATTATCGATGAGCAGTTCTTC.

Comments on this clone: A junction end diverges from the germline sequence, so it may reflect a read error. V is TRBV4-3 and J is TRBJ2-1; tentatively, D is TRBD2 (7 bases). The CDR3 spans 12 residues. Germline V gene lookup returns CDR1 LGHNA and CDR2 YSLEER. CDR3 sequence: CASSQGGQGRVF. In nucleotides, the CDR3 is TGCGCCAGCAGCCAAGGGGGGCAGGGGAGGGTCTTC.

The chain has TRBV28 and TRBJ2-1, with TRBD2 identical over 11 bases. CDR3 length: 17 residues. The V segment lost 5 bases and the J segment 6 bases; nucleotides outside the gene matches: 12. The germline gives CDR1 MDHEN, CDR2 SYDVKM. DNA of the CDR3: TGTGCCAGCAGTCCAAGAGTCCCTAGCGGGAGGTTCAATGAGCAGTTCTTC. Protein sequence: CASSPRVPSGRFNEQFF.

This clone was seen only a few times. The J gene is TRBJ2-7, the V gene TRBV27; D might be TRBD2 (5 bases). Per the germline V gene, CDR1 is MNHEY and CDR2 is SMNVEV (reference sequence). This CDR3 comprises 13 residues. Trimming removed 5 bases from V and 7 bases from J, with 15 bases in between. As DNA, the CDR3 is TGTGCCAGCAGTCTTTTCGGGGTGGGAGAGCAGTACTTC. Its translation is CASSLFGVGEQYF.

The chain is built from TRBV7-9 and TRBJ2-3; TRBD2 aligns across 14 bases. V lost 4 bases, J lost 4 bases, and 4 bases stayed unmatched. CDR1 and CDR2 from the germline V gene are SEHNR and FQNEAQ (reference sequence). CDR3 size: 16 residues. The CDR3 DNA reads TGTGCCAGCAGCTCGACTAGCGGGAGGGACGCAGATACGCAGTATTTT. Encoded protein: CASSSTSGRDADTQYF.

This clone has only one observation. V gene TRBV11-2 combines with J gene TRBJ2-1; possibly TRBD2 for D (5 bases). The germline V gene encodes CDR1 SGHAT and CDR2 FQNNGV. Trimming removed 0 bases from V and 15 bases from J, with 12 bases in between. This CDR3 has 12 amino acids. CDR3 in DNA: TGTGCCAGCAGCTTAGATACTAGGTTGGCGTTCTTC. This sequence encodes CASSLDTRLAFF.

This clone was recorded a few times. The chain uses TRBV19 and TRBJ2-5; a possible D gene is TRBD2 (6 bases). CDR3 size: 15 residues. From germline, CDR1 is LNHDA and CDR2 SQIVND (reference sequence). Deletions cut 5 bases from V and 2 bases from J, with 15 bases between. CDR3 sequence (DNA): TGTGCCAGTAGTCCGGGACGGAGGGTTCAAGAGACCCAGTACTTC. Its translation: CASSPGRRVQETQYF.

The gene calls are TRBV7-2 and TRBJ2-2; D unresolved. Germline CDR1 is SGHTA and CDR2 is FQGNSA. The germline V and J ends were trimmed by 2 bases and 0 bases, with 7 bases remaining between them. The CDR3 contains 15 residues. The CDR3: CASSLFGTNTGELFF. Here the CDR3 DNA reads TGTGCCAGCAGCTTATTCGGCACGAACACCGGGGAGCTGTTTTTT.

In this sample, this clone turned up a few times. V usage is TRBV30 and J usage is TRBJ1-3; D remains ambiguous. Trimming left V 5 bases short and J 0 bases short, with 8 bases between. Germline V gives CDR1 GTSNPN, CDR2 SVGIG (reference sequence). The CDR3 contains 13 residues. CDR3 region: CAWDVISGNTIYF. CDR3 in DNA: TGTGCCTGGGACGTTATCTCTGGAAACACCATATATTTT.

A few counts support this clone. CDR3 region: CASSYQVAEYNEQFF. For the CDR3, the DNA is TGTGCCAGCAGTTACCAGGTAGCGGAGTACAATGAGCAGTTCTTC. The gene calls are TRBV6-5 and TRBJ2-1, with D perhaps TRBD2 (6 bases). Germline V lookup: CDR1 MNHEY, CDR2 SVGAGI. V lost 2 bases and J 4 bases, leaving 12 bases between the germline ends. The CDR3 runs to 15 residues.

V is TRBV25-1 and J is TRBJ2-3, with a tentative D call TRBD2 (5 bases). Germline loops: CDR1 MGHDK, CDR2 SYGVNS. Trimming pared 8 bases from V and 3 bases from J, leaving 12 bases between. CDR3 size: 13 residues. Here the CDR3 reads CASGPTGTDTQYF. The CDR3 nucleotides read TGTGCCAGCGGCCCCACGGGAACAGATACGCAGTATTTT.